This T cell receptor beta chain comes out of a study of blood T cell repertoires in COVID-19. At the level of the study: Samples of COVID-19 (acute and convalescent) were obtained from the United States, Italy and Spain. Sample material is recorded as cDNA or gDNA derived from T cells, B-cell-depleted T cells, or PBMCs.

The protocol was immunoSEQ multiplex PCR, while the TCRdb copy is restricted to in-frame clones and leaves out a portion. The sample has 130,000 to 150,000 clones; roughly 79% are singletons. The CDR3 contains 15 residues. Germline V gene sequence: CDR1 SGHTA, CDR2 FQGTGA. The V gene end was trimmed by 5 bases and the J gene end by 5 bases; junction bases not matched to a gene: 7. Sequenced input: peripheral blood. The V gene is TRBV7-3, the J gene TRBJ2-3; 10 nucleotides line up with TRBD2. This receptor was identified in a human donor with acute or convalescent COVID-19. The donor label of this sample is uncertain. CDR3 protein: CASSDKAGGRDTQYF. CDR3 coding DNA: TGTGCCAGCAGCGACAAAGCGGGGGGGCGAGATACGCAGTATTTT.